Listed below are T cell receptor beta chains from one sample, sequenced in a study of OX40 agonist ivuxolimab in advanced cancers. Assay used: immunoSEQ multiplex PCR; TCRdb lists only in-frame clones, some missing. The sample carries more than 20,000 clones, approximately 90% recorded once. The material was CD4+ or CD8+ T cells sorted from blood, obtained in a trial of the OX40 agonist ivuxolimab. The receptors were sampled from an adult with an advanced solid tumor such as melanoma, head and neck, liver or kidney cancer. CDR3s include the opening cysteine and the closing phenylalanine or tryptophan. Each record gives: V gene, D gene, J gene, clone size, CDR3 DNA, CDR3 protein. The D gene is left open where the match is weak. The size entry is marked missing in some rows and otherwise reads once, few, many or a size class.

V: TRBV7-9; D: TRBD2; J: TRBJ2-5; size: -; DNA: TGTGCCAGCAGCGGGAGGGAGACTAGCGGCCAAGAGACCCAGTACTTC; CDR3: CASSGRETSGQETQYF
V: TRBV5-4; D: -; J: TRBJ2-1; size: -; DNA: TGTGCCAGCAGCCCGGATGGCGCGGTCCACTCCTACAATGAGCAGTTCTTC; CDR3: CASSPDGAVHSYNEQFF
V: TRBV4-3; D: -; J: TRBJ1-1; size: -; DNA: TGCGCCAGCAGCCAAGAGGGGGGGCTCGCGACTGAAGCTTTCTTT; CDR3: CASSQEGGLATEAFF
V: TRBV30; D: -; J: TRBJ1-3; size: -; DNA: TGTGCCTGGTACCACCCGGGACTTACGCGTAGCACCATATATTTT; CDR3: CAWYHPGLTRSTIYF
V: TRBV2; D: -; J: TRBJ2-1; size: few; DNA: TGTGCCAGTTACGCCAGGTACAATGAGCAGTTCTTC; CDR3: CASYARYNEQFF
V: TRBV30; D: -; J: TRBJ2-1; size: -; DNA: TGTGCCTGGGGAGTTGGGTACAATGAGCAGTTCTTC; CDR3: CAWGVGYNEQFF
V: TRBV11-2; D: TRBD1; J: TRBJ2-7; size: -; DNA: TGTGCCAGCAGCTTAGATCCCGACAGGGCCTACGAGCAGTACTTC; CDR3: CASSLDPDRAYEQYF
V: TRBV9; D: -; J: TRBJ2-3; size: -; DNA: TGTGCCAGCAGCGAGGACCCTTGGGTGAACACAGATACGCAGTATTTT; CDR3: CASSEDPWVNTDTQYF
V: TRBV9; D: -; J: TRBJ2-5; size: -; DNA: TGTGCCAGCAGCGTAGCGGCCAGTCCGGAGACCCAGTACTTC; CDR3: CASSVAASPETQYF
V: TRBV27; D: -; J: TRBJ1-6; size: -; DNA: TGTGCCAGCAGTTTGGTAGGGAATTCACCCCTCCACTTT; CDR3: CASSLVGNSPLHF
V: TRBV19; D: TRBD1; J: TRBJ1-1; size: -; DNA: TGTGCCAGTACCACAGGGGGCACTGAAGCTTTCTTT; CDR3: CASTTGGTEAFF
V: TRBV11-2; D: -; J: TRBJ2-7; size: -; DNA: TGTGCCAGCAGCTCTGACTACGAGCAGTACTTC; CDR3: CASSSDYEQYF
V: TRBV4-1; D: -; J: TRBJ2-7; size: -; DNA: TGCGCCAGCAGCCGCTCGACCTCCTACGAGCAGTACTTC; CDR3: CASSRSTSYEQYF
V: TRBV13; D: -; J: TRBJ2-1; size: -; DNA: TGTGCCAGCAGCCCCTGGGGGGCCCGGAGTCGCAATGAGCAGTTCTTC; CDR3: CASSPWGARSRNEQFF
V: TRBV27; D: TRBD2; J: TRBJ2-5; size: -; DNA: TGTGCCAGCAGTTTATCGCGGGGGGTGAAGGAGACCCAGTACTTC; CDR3: CASSLSRGVKETQYF
V: TRBV6-6; D: -; J: TRBJ1-1; size: -; DNA: TGTGCCAGCAGTTACAAGACAGGTTACACTGAAGCTTTCTTT; CDR3: CASSYKTGYTEAFF
V: TRBV5-1; D: -; J: TRBJ2-7; size: once; DNA: TGCGCCAGCAGGGTCCCCGGAGAAGGCTACGAGCAGTACTTC; CDR3: CASRVPGEGYEQYF
V: TRBV4-3; D: -; J: TRBJ2-1; size: -; DNA: TGCGCCAGCAGCCAAGTCGACAGCTCCTACAATGAGCAGTTCTTC; CDR3: CASSQVDSSYNEQFF
V: TRBV4-3; D: -; J: TRBJ2-2; size: -; DNA: TGCGCCAGCAGCCAAGGAGTCGTGAACACCGGGGAGCTGTTTTTT; CDR3: CASSQGVVNTGELFF
V: TRBV28; D: -; J: TRBJ1-1; size: -; DNA: TGTGCCAGCAGTTCCGGTATGAACACTGAAGCTTTCTTT; CDR3: CASSSGMNTEAFF
V: TRBV9; D: -; J: TRBJ2-7; size: -; DNA: TGTGCCAGCAGCCCAGGCGCCCTCAGCTACGAGCAGTACTTC; CDR3: CASSPGALSYEQYF
V: TRBV27; D: -; J: TRBJ2-2; size: few; DNA: TGTGCCAGCAGTTCTGCTACGAACACCGGGGAGCTGTTTTTT; CDR3: CASSSATNTGELFF
V: TRBV28; D: -; J: TRBJ1-3; size: -; DNA: TGTGCCAGCAGTTGGAGGTCATTCCGAAGCTCTGGAAACACCATATATTTT; CDR3: CASSWRSFRSSGNTIYF
V: TRBV4-3; D: -; J: TRBJ2-1; size: -; DNA: TGCGCCAGCAGCCAAGATGTTACAGGGTCCGGCTACAATGAGCAGTTCTTC; CDR3: CASSQDVTGSGYNEQFF
V: TRBV4-3; D: -; J: TRBJ2-7; size: few; DNA: TGCGCCAGCAGCCAAGATCATCGGGGCCTCCCTAAGGAGCAGTACTTC; CDR3: CASSQDHRGLPKEQYF
V: TRBV11-2; D: -; J: TRBJ1-1; size: -; DNA: TGTGCCAGCAGCTTAGGAGAGGCTGAAGCTTTCTTT; CDR3: CASSLGEAEAFF
V: TRBV27; D: -; J: TRBJ2-3; size: -; DNA: TGTGCCAGCAGCCCCCGGGCCTTCACAGATACGCAGTATTTT; CDR3: CASSPRAFTDTQYF
V: TRBV30; D: TRBD1; J: TRBJ1-1; size: -; DNA: TGTGCCTGGAACGACAGGGCGGGCACTGAAGCTTTCTTT; CDR3: CAWNDRAGTEAFF
V: TRBV4-2; D: -; J: TRBJ2-7; size: -; DNA: TGTGCCAGCAGCCCCGGGGCACGCTACGAGCAGTACTTC; CDR3: CASSPGARYEQYF
V: TRBV6-5; D: -; J: TRBJ2-1; size: -; DNA: TGTGCCAGCAGTTACGGCGGGCATGAGCAGTTCTTC; CDR3: CASSYGGHEQFF
V: TRBV11-2; D: TRBD2; J: TRBJ2-3; size: -; DNA: TGTGCCAGCAGCAGTGGGACTAGTAGCACAGATACGCAGTATTTT; CDR3: CASSSGTSSTDTQYF
V: TRBV9; D: TRBD1; J: TRBJ2-1; size: -; DNA: TGTGCCAGCAGTCTTACCGGGACAGGGGGTCCGAGCCATGAGCAGTTCTTC; CDR3: CASSLTGTGGPSHEQFF
V: TRBV10-3; D: -; J: TRBJ2-1; size: -; DNA: TGTGCCATCAGCTTTAGCGTGGTTTACAATGAGCAGTTCTTC; CDR3: CAISFSVVYNEQFF
V: TRBV21-1; D: -; J: TRBJ2-1; size: -; DNA: TGTGCCAGCAGCAAAGAACTAGCTTCCTACAATGAGCAGTTCTTC; CDR3: CASSKELASYNEQFF
V: TRBV11-2; D: TRBD2; J: TRBJ2-5; size: medium-sized; DNA: TGTGCCAGCAGCCGGGTTGCGGGAGGGGACCAAGAGACCCAGTACTTC; CDR3: CASSRVAGGDQETQYF
V: TRBV19; D: -; J: TRBJ2-2; size: -; DNA: TGTGCCAGTAGTATAGGGTTGGGCGGGGAGCTGTTTTTT; CDR3: CASSIGLGGELFF
V: TRBV7-9; D: -; J: TRBJ2-5; size: -; DNA: TGTGCCAGCAGCTTAGAGGCGGGTCTCCAAGAGACCCAGTACTTC; CDR3: CASSLEAGLQETQYF
V: TRBV15; D: -; J: TRBJ2-7; size: few; DNA: TGTGCCACCAGCGACATGGGTAGCTCCTACGAGCAGTACTTC; CDR3: CATSDMGSSYEQYF
V: TRBV19; D: -; J: TRBJ1-5; size: -; DNA: TGTGCCAGTAGTATAGGACAACAATATAGCAATCAGCCCCAGCATTTT; CDR3: CASSIGQQYSNQPQHF
V: TRBV19; D: -; J: TRBJ2-7; size: -; DNA: TGTGCCAGTAGTGCTGGAGGTCTCCAGGGCCTCGAGCAGTACTTC; CDR3: CASSAGGLQGLEQYF
V: TRBV28; D: -; J: TRBJ1-1; size: -; DNA: TGTGCCAGCAGCCTAGGACGGTACATGAACACTGAAGCTTTCTTT; CDR3: CASSLGRYMNTEAFF
V: TRBV7-9; D: -; J: TRBJ2-5; size: -; DNA: TGTGCCAGCAGCTTTAGGGGGGGCCGAGAGACCCAGTACTTC; CDR3: CASSFRGGRETQYF
V: TRBV7-9; D: -; J: TRBJ2-4; size: -; DNA: TGTGCCAGCAGCTTAGGCCGAGGGGGGGATTACATTCAGTACTTC; CDR3: CASSLGRGGDYIQYF
V: TRBV27; D: -; J: TRBJ2-7; size: -; DNA: TGTGCCAGCAGTCCACGACGTATCTCATCCTACGAGCAGTACTTC; CDR3: CASSPRRISSYEQYF
V: TRBV15; D: -; J: TRBJ2-3; size: -; DNA: TGTGCCACCAGCAGAGAGGATGCCCCCGATACGCAGTATTTT; CDR3: CATSREDAPDTQYF
V: TRBV7-8; D: -; J: TRBJ2-7; size: -; DNA: TGTGCCAGCAGCCCCCTTGCGGCAGGGGACGAGCAGTACTTC; CDR3: CASSPLAAGDEQYF
V: TRBV9; D: -; J: TRBJ1-2; size: once; DNA: TGTGCCAGCAGCTACCCCCCCCACAGGTCGGATGGCTACACCTTC; CDR3: CASSYPPHRSDGYTF
V: TRBV7-8; D: TRBD2; J: TRBJ2-1; size: few; DNA: TGTGCCAGCAGCGAAGCGGGGGGTCTCGATGAGCAGTTCTTC; CDR3: CASSEAGGLDEQFF
V: TRBV27; D: -; J: TRBJ2-2; size: -; DNA: TGTGCCAGCAGTTTTGGCAGGGTAAACACCGGGGAGCTGTTTTTT; CDR3: CASSFGRVNTGELFF
V: TRBV6-5; D: -; J: TRBJ2-7; size: few; DNA: TGTGCCAGCAGTCTACAGGAAGGGTCCGAGCAGTACTTC; CDR3: CASSLQEGSEQYF
V: TRBV11-1; D: -; J: TRBJ1-2; size: -; DNA: TGTGCCAGCAGCTTAGCTGGGGATGGCTACACCTTC; CDR3: CASSLAGDGYTF
V: TRBV27; D: -; J: TRBJ2-7; size: -; DNA: TGTGCCAGCAGTAGTAGCGCCACCCTCTACGAGCAGTACTTC; CDR3: CASSSSATLYEQYF
V: TRBV7-2; D: -; J: TRBJ2-5; size: once; DNA: TGTGCCAGCAGCTTAATCGGGTTCGGGGAGACCCAGTACTTC; CDR3: CASSLIGFGETQYF
V: TRBV7-3; D: TRBD2; J: TRBJ2-7; size: once; DNA: TGTGCCAGCAGCGCGGGACTAGCGGACTACGAGCAGTACTTC; CDR3: CASSAGLADYEQYF
V: TRBV7-9; D: -; J: TRBJ1-2; size: -; DNA: TGTGCCAGCAGCTACCACACTAACTATGGCTACACCTTC; CDR3: CASSYHTNYGYTF
V: TRBV5-4; D: -; J: TRBJ2-7; size: -; DNA: TGTGCCAGCAGCTTGGAAAATGCCTACGAGCAGTACTTC; CDR3: CASSLENAYEQYF
V: TRBV28; D: TRBD2; J: TRBJ2-7; size: -; DNA: TGTGCCAGCAGTCTAATAAGCCCTAGCGGGGGGGCCGGGGAGCAGTACTTC; CDR3: CASSLISPSGGAGEQYF